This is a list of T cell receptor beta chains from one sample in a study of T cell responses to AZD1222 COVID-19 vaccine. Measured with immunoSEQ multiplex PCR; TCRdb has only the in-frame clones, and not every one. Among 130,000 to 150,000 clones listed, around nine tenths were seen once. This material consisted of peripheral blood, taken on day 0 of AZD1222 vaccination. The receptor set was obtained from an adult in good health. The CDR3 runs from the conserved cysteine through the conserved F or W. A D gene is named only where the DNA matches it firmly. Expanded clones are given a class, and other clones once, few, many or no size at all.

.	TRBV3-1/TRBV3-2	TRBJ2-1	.	CASSQGPALLEQFF	TGTGCCAGCAGCCAAGGCCCAGCTTTACTCGAGCAGTTCTTC
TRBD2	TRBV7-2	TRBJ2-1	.	CASSTTSGGYNNEQFF	TGTGCCAGCAGCACGACTAGCGGGGGGTACAACAATGAGCAGTTCTTC
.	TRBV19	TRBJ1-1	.	CASSILGSGDTEAFF	TGTGCCAGTAGTATTCTGGGGAGTGGGGACACTGAAGCTTTCTTT
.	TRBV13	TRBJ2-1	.	CASSFPRGAYNEQFF	TGTGCCAGCAGCTTCCCCCGGGGGGCATACAATGAGCAGTTCTTC
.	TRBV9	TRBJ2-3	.	CATGKRATDTQYF	TGTGCCACCGGCAAGAGGGCCACAGATACGCAGTATTTT
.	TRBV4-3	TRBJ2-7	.	CASSQEHTGTYEQYF	TGCGCCAGCAGCCAAGAACACACGGGAACCTACGAGCAGTACTTC
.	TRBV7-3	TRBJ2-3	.	CASSLMGVTDTQYF	TGTGCCAGCAGCTTAATGGGAGTCACAGATACGCAGTATTTT
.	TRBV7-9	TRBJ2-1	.	CASSLLRQGMGEQFF	TGTGCCAGCAGCTTATTACGCCAGGGGATGGGAGAGCAGTTCTTC
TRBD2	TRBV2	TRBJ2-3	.	CARRTSGTDTQYF	TGTGCCAGACGAACTAGCGGGACGGATACGCAGTATTTT
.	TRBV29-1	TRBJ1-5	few	CSVEGFGGQPQHF	TGCAGCGTTGAGGGGTTTGGGGGACAGCCCCAGCATTTT
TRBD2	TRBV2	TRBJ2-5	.	CATAGGRETQYF	TGTGCCACAGCGGGGGGAAGGGAGACCCAGTACTTC
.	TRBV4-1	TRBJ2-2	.	CASSPSALNTGELFF	TGCGCCAGCAGTCCTAGTGCCCTGAACACCGGGGAGCTGTTTTTT
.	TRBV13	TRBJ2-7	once	CASSLVPYEQYF	TGTGCCAGCAGCTTAGTCCCCTACGAGCAGTACTTC
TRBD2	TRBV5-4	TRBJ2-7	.	CASSLGRAGLSYEQYF	TGTGCCAGCAGCTTGGGGCGAGCGGGATTGTCCTACGAGCAGTACTTC
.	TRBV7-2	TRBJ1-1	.	CASSLVTTQGTEAFF	TGTGCCAGCAGCTTAGTTACTACTCAGGGGACTGAAGCTTTCTTT
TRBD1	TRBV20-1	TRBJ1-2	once	CSASYRGGSSGTAYYGYTF	TGCAGTGCTAGTTATCGGGGGGGTTCATCCGGGACAGCGTACTATGGCTACACCTTC
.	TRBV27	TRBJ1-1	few	CASSLYRVDAEAFF	TGTGCCAGCAGTTTATACAGGGTAGACGCTGAAGCTTTCTTT
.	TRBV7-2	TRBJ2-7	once	CASSQQGGDYEQYF	TGTGCCAGCAGCCAACAGGGGGGGGACTACGAGCAGTACTTC
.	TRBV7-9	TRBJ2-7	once	CASSLVRGFDEQYF	TGTGCCAGCAGCTTAGTCAGGGGCTTCGACGAGCAGTACTTC
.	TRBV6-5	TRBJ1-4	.	CASTRRREEKLFF	TGTGCCAGCACCCGCCGGCGGGAAGAAAAACTGTTTTTT
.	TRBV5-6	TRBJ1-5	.	CASSHRVPGNQPQHF	TGTGCCAGCAGCCATAGGGTTCCAGGCAATCAGCCCCAGCATTTT
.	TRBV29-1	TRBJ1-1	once	CSFLGGGPNTEAFF	TGCAGCTTTCTGGGGGGGGGCCCTAACACTGAAGCTTTCTTT
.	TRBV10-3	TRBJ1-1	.	CAISDHRVDTEAFF	TGTGCCATCAGTGATCACAGGGTGGACACTGAAGCTTTCTTT
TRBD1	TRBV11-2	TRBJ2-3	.	CASSHPGAKWGQGTDTQYF	TGTGCCAGCAGTCACCCCGGCGCCAAGTGGGGACAGGGCACAGATACGCAGTATTTT
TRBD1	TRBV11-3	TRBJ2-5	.	CASSRDSQETQYF	TGTGCCAGCAGCCGGGACAGCCAAGAGACCCAGTACTTC
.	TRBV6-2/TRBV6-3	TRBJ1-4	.	CASSYPRMGGKEKLFF	TGTGCCAGCAGTTATCCACGGATGGGGGGGAAGGAAAAACTGTTTTTT
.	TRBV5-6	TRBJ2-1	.	CASSLEVRSNEQFF	TGTGCCAGCAGCTTGGAAGTTAGATCAAATGAGCAGTTCTTC
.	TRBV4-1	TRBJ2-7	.	CASSQVNLQGAPRQYEQYF	TGCGCCAGCAGCCAAGTCAATTTACAGGGAGCACCGCGACAGTACGAGCAGTACTTC
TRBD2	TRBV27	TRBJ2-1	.	CASSASGGNEQFF	TGTGCCAGCAGTGCAAGCGGGGGGAATGAGCAGTTCTTC
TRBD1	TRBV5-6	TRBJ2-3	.	CASSLGTGIADTQYF	TGTGCCAGCAGCTTGGGGACAGGGATCGCAGATACGCAGTATTTT
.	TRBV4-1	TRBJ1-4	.	CASSETQGTNEKLFF	TGCGCCAGCAGCGAGACACAGGGCACTAATGAAAAACTGTTTTTT
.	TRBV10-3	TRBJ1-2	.	CAISGQTDNYGYTF	TGTGCCATCAGTGGTCAGACAGATAACTATGGCTACACCTTC
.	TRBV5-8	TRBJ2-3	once	CASRRRVGRTDTQYF	TGTGCCAGCAGAAGAAGGGTTGGTCGCACAGATACGCAGTATTTT
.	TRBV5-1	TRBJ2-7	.	CASRDTGTEPYEQYF	TGCGCCAGCAGAGACACCGGGACGGAGCCTTACGAGCAGTACTTC
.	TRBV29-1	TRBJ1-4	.	CSVGSGLEKLFF	TGCAGCGTGGGTTCGGGGCTTGAAAAACTGTTTTTT
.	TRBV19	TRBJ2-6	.	CASTDPNSRSGANVLTF	TGTGCCAGTACCGACCCCAACAGCCGCTCTGGGGCCAACGTCCTGACTTTC
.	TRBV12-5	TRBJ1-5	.	CASGLPFQPQHF	TGTGCTAGTGGTTTGCCATTCCAGCCCCAGCATTTT
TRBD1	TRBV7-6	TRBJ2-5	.	CASSLAGQQETQYF	TGTGCCAGCAGCTTAGCGGGACAGCAAGAGACCCAGTACTTC
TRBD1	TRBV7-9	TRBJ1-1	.	CASSWGQVNTEAFF	TGTGCCAGCAGCTGGGGACAGGTAAACACTGAAGCTTTCTTT
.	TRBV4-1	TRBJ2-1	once	CATTHPDYNEQFF	TGCGCCACCACCCATCCCGACTACAATGAGCAGTTCTTC
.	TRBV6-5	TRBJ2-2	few	CAEGGVTGELFF	TGTGCCGAGGGCGGGGTCACCGGGGAGCTGTTTTTT
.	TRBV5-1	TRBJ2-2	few	CASRTGLRSAGELFF	TGCGCCAGCAGGACGGGACTCCGAAGCGCCGGGGAGCTGTTTTTT